Each of the 17 T cell receptor beta chains below was sequenced from the same sample in a study of blood T cell repertoires in COVID-19. Profiled with immunoSEQ multiplex PCR; TCRdb holds only in-frame clones, not every one. The sample shows fewer than 45,000 clones, around four fifths of them seen only once. The specimen sequenced was peripheral blood. Every receptor here comes from a man aged 45 to 65 with active COVID-19.

This chain joins TRBV5-4 and TRBJ1-3; D might be TRBD1 (5 bases). Trimming stripped 2 bases from V and 2 bases from J, with 11 bases between. This CDR3 region has 15 residues. Germline V gene sequence: CDR1 SGHNT, CDR2 YYREEE (reference sequence). CDR3 DNA: TGTGCCAGCAGCTTTTCAGGGCGCGCTGGAAACACCATATATTTT. Encoded protein: CASSFSGRAGNTIYF.

The gene calls are TRBV7-9 and TRBJ2-6, with 9 bases fitting TRBD1. This CDR3 spans 15 amino acids. The trim removed 11 bases at V and 0 bases at J, leaving 5 bases unmatched. Germline assignment: CDR1 SEHNR and CDR2 FQNEAQ (reference sequence). The DNA of the CDR3 is TGTGCCGCCGGGACAGGGAACTCTGGGGCCAACGTCCTGACTTTC. Translated, it gives CAAGTGNSGANVLTF.

This clone was picked up one time. This chain links TRBV18 with TRBJ1-1; tentatively, D is TRBD1 (5 bases). Germline V gene data show CDR1 as KGHSH and CDR2 as LQKENI. The CDR3 covers 16 residues. With 2 bases removed from V and 4 bases from J, the gap between germline ends came to 17 bases. CDR3 in DNA: TGTGCCAGCTCACCATCTTCAGGGTTATTTTTCACTGAAGCTTTCTTT. It specifies CASSPSSGLFFTEAFF.

A single count supports this clone. The chain combines TRBV7-9 with TRBJ1-2; no reliable D call. CDR3 size: 14 residues. V was shortened by 3 bases and J by 2 bases, with 10 bases between the two germline ends. Germline-derived CDR1 and CDR2 are SEHNR and FQNEAQ (reference sequence). The CDR3 DNA reads TGTGCCAGCAGCTTGGAGGCACGAAACTATGGCTACACCTTC. It is translated as CASSLEARNYGYTF.

This clone showed up just a few times. The V gene is TRBV4-3, the J gene TRBJ2-1; 8 nucleotides line up with TRBD2. The CDR3 extends over 16 amino acids. Germline V CDR1 and CDR2: LGHNA, YSLEER. V shed 0 bases, J shed 7 bases, and the junction held 8 bases outside the gene matches. CDR3 region: CASSQDLLAGLNEQFF. The CDR3 nucleotides read TGCGCCAGCAGCCAAGATTTGCTAGCGGGCCTTAATGAGCAGTTCTTC.

This clone is medium-sized. The chain has TRBV14 and TRBJ2-7; D gene unclear. Germline values: CDR1 SGHDN, CDR2 FVKESK. CDR3 size: 15 residues. V was trimmed by 0 bases and J by 7 bases, leaving 16 bases between them. Written as DNA, the CDR3 is TGTGCCAGCAGCCAAGAATTAGCTCCGCTTCTGGAGCAGTACTTC. It encodes CASSQELAPLLEQYF.

The rearrangement joins TRBV2 to TRBJ2-7; D is perhaps TRBD1 (5 bases). V lost 9 bases, J lost 2 bases, and 14 bases lay in between. The length of the CDR3 is 13 residues. Germline lookup yields CDR1 SNHLY and CDR2 FYNNEI. CDR3 in DNA: TGTGCCAGTCAGCCCAGGGAAGCCTACGAGCAGTACTTC. This encodes CASQPREAYEQYF.

The rearrangement links TRBV5-1 to TRBJ1-2, with TRBD1 matching over 8 bases. The CDR3 is made up of 14 amino acids. Trimming removed 2 bases from V and 6 bases from J; junction bases left unmatched: 6. Germline values: CDR1 SGHRS, CDR2 YFSETQ. The CDR3 loop reads CASSFWTGKDGYTF. As DNA, the CDR3 is TGCGCCAGCAGCTTCTGGACAGGGAAGGATGGCTACACCTTC.

The V and J genes are TRBV7-9 and TRBJ2-5; TRBD1 might be the D (6 bases). V lost 3 bases, J lost 4 bases, and 15 bases lay in between. Germline V lookup: CDR1 SEHNR, CDR2 FQNEAQ (reference sequence). The CDR3 covers 15 residues. As DNA, the CDR3 is TGTGCCAGCAGCTTCGGGGCAGGGGCGGGAGAGACCCAGTACTTC. Amino acid sequence: CASSFGAGAGETQYF.

This chain uses TRBV9 with TRBJ2-3; D remains unclear. From germline, CDR1 is SGDLS and CDR2 YYNGEE. The CDR3 length is 12 residues. V lost 6 bases and J 1 base, leaving 6 bases between the germline ends. DNA of the CDR3: TGTGCCAGCACTTCGGGCACAGATACGCAGTATTTT. Amino acids: CASTSGTDTQYF.

The chain employs TRBV27 and TRBJ1-5, with 7 bases lining up with TRBD1. The CDR3 spans 13 residues. Germline V CDR1 and CDR2: MNHEY, SMNVEV (reference sequence). J was trimmed by 4 bases and V by 6 bases; bases with no gene match: 3. CDR3 in DNA: TGTGCCAGCAGACCGACAGGGAATCAGCCCCAGCATTTT. Translated: CASRPTGNQPQHF.

This CDR3 is CASSFSRTGIKVGYTF. The CDR3 coding sequence is TGTGCCAGCAGTTTTTCTCGGACAGGGATTAAGGTTGGCTACACCTTC. This chain joins TRBV28 and TRBJ1-2, with TRBD1 matching over 8 bases. The CDR3 extends over 16 amino acids. Germline assignment: CDR1 MDHEN and CDR2 SYDVKM. With V trimmed by 3 bases and J by 7 bases, 13 bases remained unmatched.

The chain recombines TRBV5-6 with TRBJ2-7; maybe TRBD1 (6 bases). Germline CDR1 and CDR2: SGHDT and YYEEEE. V lost 4 bases and J lost 3, with 14 bases in between. The CDR3 length is 14 residues. CDR3 coding DNA: TGTGCCAGCAGCAGGGGGATGGAGATCTACGAGCAGTACTTC. Translating it yields CASSRGMEIYEQYF.

The rearrangement links TRBV7-8 to TRBJ2-7; TRBD2 matches 7 bases. The germline gives CDR1 SGHVS, CDR2 FQNEAQ. Trimming cost V 0 bases and J 6 bases; bases outside gene matches: 14. CDR3 size: 17 residues. The CDR3 sequence is CASSLAEGLGGIVEQYF. For the CDR3, the DNA is TGTGCCAGCAGCTTAGCGGAGGGGTTGGGGGGGATAGTCGAGCAGTACTTC. Based on the CDR3 plus reference TRBV7-8 and TRBJ2-7, the full variable domain is GAGVSQSPRYKVAKRGQDVALRCDPISGHVSLFWYQQALGQGPEFLTYFQNEAQLDKSGLPSDRFFAERPEGSVSTLKIQRTQQEDSAVYLCASSLAEGLGGIVEQYFGPGTRLTVT.

J is TRBJ2-1 and V is TRBV6-7; tentative D call: TRBD2 (5 bases). TRBV6-7 qualifies as an ORF whose function is uncertain. The CDR3 is made up of 15 amino acids. V lost 6 bases to trimming and J lost 7 bases, with 19 bases between them. This chain's CDR3 is CASRPHGGARNEQFF. DNA for the CDR3: TGTGCCAGCAGGCCCCATGGAGGAGCGCGTAATGAGCAGTTCTTC.

The rearrangement links TRBV14 to TRBJ1-4; D may be TRBD1 (5 bases). Germline V gene sequence: CDR1 SGHDN, CDR2 FVKESK. V lost 1 base to trimming and J lost 7 bases, with 10 bases between them. CDR3 length: 14 amino acids. This chain's CDR3 is CASSQVRGVEKLFF. The CDR3 DNA is TGTGCCAGCAGCCAAGTTCGGGGGGTTGAAAAACTGTTTTTT.

There are a few counts of this clone. This rearrangement joins TRBV10-3 to TRBJ2-1; 11 bases map to TRBD2. Per the germline V gene, CDR1 is ENHRY and CDR2 is SYGVKD. Losses at the gene ends were 9 bases for V and 5 bases for J; bases not matched to a gene: 3. This CDR3 has 13 residues. CDR3 nucleotide sequence: TGTGCCATGCGGGGACTAGCGGACAATGAGCAGTTCTTC. It yields the protein CAMRGLADNEQFF.